Each of the 22 T cell receptor beta chains below was sequenced from the same sample in a study of shared clonotypes between healthy human individuals. TCRdb's copy holds only in-frame clones and misses some; the assay was immunoSEQ multiplex PCR. The sample lists 850,000 to 1,100,000 clones; about 72% were seen once. The sequenced material came from memory CD4+ T cells from PBMCs. Documented subset: CD45RA-negative fraction. The receptors stem from a man aged 18 to 30 in good health. Some clones in this sample may be carry-over from other donors' samples.

The table lists this clone with a few counts. The chain combines TRBV11-3 with TRBJ1-5; D unresolved. Trimming shortened V by 1 base and J by 4 bases, and 5 bases separated the two germline ends. This CDR3 has 13 residues. Germline CDR1 SGHNT, CDR2 YENEEA. For the CDR3, the DNA is TGTGCCAGCAGCTTAGTCCGGAATCAGCCCCAGCATTTT. Protein: CASSLVRNQPQHF.

The CDR3 DNA reads as TGTGCCAGCAGCCAGACGGCCGGGGACACTGAAGCTTTCTTT. Its translation: CASSQTAGDTEAFF. The chain links TRBV6-1 to TRBJ1-1; D uncertain. Germline loops: CDR1 MNHNS, CDR2 SASEGT. The CDR3 has 14 amino acids. Trimming stripped 6 bases from V and 3 bases from J, with 14 bases between.

The chain combines TRBV20-1 with TRBJ1-2, with unresolved D. The V end was cut by 6 bases, the J end by 5 bases, with 10 bases between. The CDR3 contains 11 residues. Per germline, CDR1 DFQATT and CDR2 SNEGSKA (reference sequence). The DNA for the CDR3 is TGCAGTGCCACAAAGGCATATGGCTACACCTTC. Translated: CSATKAYGYTF.

This chain joins TRBV7-8 and TRBJ2-7; D ambiguous. This CDR3 is built from 12 residues. Germline V gene data show CDR1 as SGHVS and CDR2 as FQNEAQ. Trimming removed 2 bases at V and 6 bases at J, with 8 bases between. The CDR3 loop is CASSLTTPEQYF. CDR3 nucleotide sequence: TGTGCCAGCAGCTTAACCACCCCCGAGCAGTACTTC.

To note about this clone: The same CDR3 arises from other DNA sequences in this sample as well. The chain recombines TRBV19 with TRBJ2-5, with 7 bases aligning to TRBD1. The V gene end was trimmed by 6 bases and the J gene end by 1 base; junction bases not matched to a gene: 2. Germline V gene lookup returns CDR1 LNHDA and CDR2 SQIVND (reference sequence). The CDR3 has 13 amino acids. In nucleotides, the CDR3 is TGTGCCAGTAGCTCAGGGGGCCAAGAGACCCAGTACTTC. Its protein is CASSSGGQETQYF.

This rearrangement joins TRBV7-2 to TRBJ1-3; D call uncertain. The germline V gene encodes CDR1 SGHTA and CDR2 FQGNSA. This CDR3 region has 15 residues. Trimming removed 3 bases at V and 2 bases at J, with 11 bases between. CDR3 amino acids: CASSFRALPGNTIYF. The CDR3, as DNA: TGTGCCAGCAGCTTTCGAGCCTTGCCTGGAAACACCATATATTTT.

The V and J genes are TRBV19 and TRBJ1-5, with TRBD1 identical over 8 bases. V was pared by 3 bases and J by 3 bases, with 4 bases of the junction left unmatched. CDR3 length: 15 amino acids. The germline gives CDR1 LNHDA, CDR2 SQIVND (reference sequence). CDR3 nucleotides: TGTGCCAGTAGTATTTCGGGACAGGCCAATCAGCCCCAGCATTTT. As protein: CASSISGQANQPQHF.

The CDR3 spells CASSYRTGNSGGYTF. The DNA of the CDR3 is TGTGCCAGCAGTTACCGGACAGGGAATTCGGGTGGCTACACCTTC. The rearrangement joins TRBV6-5 to TRBJ1-2, with 8 bases aligning to TRBD1. Germline V gene lookup returns CDR1 MNHEY and CDR2 SVGAGI. There are 15 residues in the CDR3. With 2 bases clipped from V and 7 bases from J, the junction kept 9 bases outside the gene matches.

This clone has at least ten counts. This rearrangement joins TRBV9 to TRBJ1-1; D remains ambiguous. Germline V gives CDR1 SGDLS, CDR2 YYNGEE. The V end lost 2 bases, the J end lost 3 bases, and 11 bases lay between the germline ends. There are 14 residues in the CDR3. CDR3 in DNA: TGTGCCAGCAGCGTTGGGATTAGGGACACTGAAGCTTTCTTT. Amino acids: CASSVGIRDTEAFF. The full variable domain, with the rest looked up from reference TRBV9 and TRBJ1-1, is DSGVTQTPKHLITATGQRVTLRCSPRSGDLSVYWYQQSLDQGLQFLIQYYNGEERAKGNILERFSAQQFPDLHSELNLSSLELGDSALYFCASSVGIRDTEAFFGQGTRLTVV.

This chain links TRBV1 with TRBJ2-2; the table's D call of TRBD2 was not tested on the DNA. TRBV1 is a known pseudogene. CDR3 size: 15 residues. CDR3 region: CTSSRLAGNTGELFF. The CDR3 DNA sequence: TGCACCAGCAGCCGACTAGCGGGGAACACCGGGGAGCTGTTTTTT.

CDR3 bases: TGTGCCAGCAGTCTACTAGTTGGCGGAACCGGGGAGCTGTTTTTT. Residues: CASSLLVGGTGELFF. The V gene is TRBV6-5, the J gene TRBJ2-2; weak D call: TRBD2 (5 bases). Germline V gives CDR1 MNHEY, CDR2 SVGAGI. The CDR3 spans 15 residues. Trimming removed 5 bases at V and 5 bases at J, with 15 bases between.

This clone was counted only a few times. The identical CDR3 is also encoded by other nucleotide sequences in the sample. The chain links TRBV19 to TRBJ1-5; D not certain. This CDR3 has 14 residues. Trimming removed 4 bases at V and 2 bases at J, with 9 bases between. Germline V gives CDR1 LNHDA, CDR2 SQIVND (reference sequence). The chain's CDR3 is CASSKGWGNQPQHF. DNA for the CDR3: TGTGCCAGTAGTAAAGGATGGGGCAATCAGCCCCAGCATTTT.

V gene TRBV28 combines with J gene TRBJ2-3; 7 positions match TRBD1. In germline, CDR1 is MDHEN, CDR2 SYDVKM. V lost 6 bases, J lost 5 bases, and 8 bases stayed unmatched. CDR3 length: 14 amino acids. The CDR3 reads CASSNRGPGDTQYF. In DNA form, the CDR3 reads TGTGCCAGCAGCAACAGGGGACCGGGAGATACGCAGTATTTT. Drawing the rest from reference TRBV28 and TRBJ2-3, the complete variable domain is DVKVTQSSRYLVKRTGEKVFLECVQDMDHENMFWYRQDPGLGLRLIYFSYDVKMKEKGDIPEGYSVSREKKERFSLILESASTNQTSMYLCASSNRGPGDTQYFGPGTRLTVL.

As regards this clone: It differs at one base from a far larger clone, so likely a read error. V and J are TRBV4-3 and TRBJ2-7; D unresolved. The germline gives CDR1 LGHNA, CDR2 YSLEER. V was trimmed by 2 bases and J by 2 bases, leaving 10 bases between them. The CDR3 extends over 14 amino acids. In nucleotides, the CDR3 is TGCGCCAGCAGCCAATTTGCGAGGCCCTACGAGCAGTACTTC. It codes for CASSQFARPYEQYF.

The chain uses TRBV19 and TRBJ2-6; the D call may be TRBD1 or TRBD2 (5 bases each). This CDR3 contains 17 residues. Germline V gene sequence: CDR1 LNHDA, CDR2 SQIVND (reference sequence). Trimming removed 5 bases from V and 0 bases from J, with 14 bases in between. CDR3 region: CASSPSGTLSGANVLTF. The CDR3 nucleotides are TGTGCCAGTAGTCCTTCCGGGACGCTCTCTGGGGCCAACGTCCTGACTTTC.

This clone was detected only a few times. The V gene is TRBV9, the J gene TRBJ1-1, with D possibly TRBD1 on 5 matching bases. Germline CDR1 and CDR2: SGDLS and YYNGEE. V dropped 0 bases and J dropped 5 bases, with 11 bases sitting between them. This CDR3 spans 14 amino acids. This CDR3 is CASSVDRGGTEAFF. As DNA, the CDR3 is TGTGCCAGCAGCGTAGATAGGGGTGGGACTGAAGCTTTCTTT. The variable domain in full, with the rest retrieved from reference TRBV9 and TRBJ1-1, is DSGVTQTPKHLITATGQRVTLRCSPRSGDLSVYWYQQSLDQGLQFLIQYYNGEERAKGNILERFSAQQFPDLHSELNLSSLELGDSALYFCASSVDRGGTEAFFGQGTRLTVV.

V and J are TRBV28 and TRBJ2-4, with D possibly being TRBD1 or TRBD2 (7 bases each). Trimming cost V 4 bases and J 9 bases, with 19 bases left between them. The CDR3 is 15 residues long. Germline lookup yields CDR1 MDHEN and CDR2 SYDVKM. CDR3: CASSSPGGGPSIQYF. CDR3 DNA sequence: TGTGCCAGCAGTTCCCCAGGGGGAGGGCCGAGCATTCAGTACTTC.

V usage is TRBV5-5 and J usage is TRBJ1-3; unclear D gene. CDR3 size: 14 residues. Trimming removed 7 bases from V and 3 bases from J, with 14 bases in between. From germline, CDR1 is SGHKS and CDR2 YYEKEE (reference sequence). As DNA, the CDR3 is TGTGCCAGCGGGCGGGCAGCACTTGGAAACACCATATATTTT. Its protein product is CASGRAALGNTIYF.

V and J are TRBV6-6 and TRBJ2-7; TRBD2 aligns across 7 bases. Trimming cost V 0 bases and J 7 bases; bases outside gene matches: 12. The CDR3 length is 16 residues. Per germline, CDR1 MNHNY and CDR2 SVGAGI (reference sequence). For the CDR3, the DNA is TGTGCCAGCAGTTACTCGAGGGGAGGGAGACAAATAGAGCAGTACTTC. This encodes CASSYSRGGRQIEQYF.

The sample holds one count of this clone. The chain carries TRBV9 and TRBJ2-7; 10 bases agree with TRBD2. The ends lost 0 bases at V and 0 bases at J; junction bases unmatched: 9. The V gene's germline CDR1 is SGDLS and CDR2 YYNGEE. This CDR3 contains 18 residues. The CDR3: CASSVGVASGSLSYEQYF. The CDR3 DNA is TGTGCCAGCAGCGTAGGGGTGGCTAGCGGGAGTCTCTCCTACGAGCAGTACTTC.

CDR3 loop: CASSSKASGIYEQYF. CDR3 nucleotides: TGTGCCAGCAGCTCAAAGGCTAGCGGGATTTACGAGCAGTACTTC. The V call is TRBV7-8, the J call TRBJ2-7; 9 nucleotides align to TRBD2. Germline V CDR1 and CDR2: SGHVS, FQNEAQ. This CDR3 is 15 amino acids long. The J segment lost 4 bases and the V segment lost 4 bases, leaving 8 bases of the junction unmatched. Looking up the rest from reference TRBV7-8 and TRBJ2-7 gives the full variable domain: GAGVSQSPRYKVAKRGQDVALRCDPISGHVSLFWYQQALGQGPEFLTYFQNEAQLDKSGLPSDRFFAERPEGSVSTLKIQRTQQEDSAVYLCASSSKASGIYEQYFGPGTRLTVT.

The chain is built from TRBV28 and TRBJ1-2; 7 positions match TRBD1. V lost 6 bases and J lost 4; bases outside the gene matches: 11. The CDR3 is 15 amino acids. Germline lookup yields CDR1 MDHEN and CDR2 SYDVKM. The DNA of the CDR3 is TGTGCCAGCAGCGTTGGGACAGTATCACCCTATGGCTACACCTTC. It translates to CASSVGTVSPYGYTF.